These 8 T cell receptor beta chains were sequenced from one sample in a study of beta chain features in type 1 diabetes. Study-wide results and limits: The study found moderately but significantly shorter TCRB CDR3s in all four CD4+ subsets of Type 1 diabetes patients.

The antigens for these receptors are not known. Expressed TCRB transcripts got sequenced, as all isolated RNA was reverse transcribed. Sequencing used immunoSEQ multiplex PCR; TCRdb keeps in-frame clones, though not all of them. In the table there are 300,000 or so clones, 14% of which are singletons. Input material: naive CD4+ T cells from blood. The receptors stem from a young man with type 1 diabetes.

This clone has only one observation. This chain links TRBV5-4 with TRBJ2-5; 16 positions agree with TRBD2. Germline V gene lookup returns CDR1 SGHNT and CDR2 YYREEE (reference sequence). The length of the CDR3 is 16 residues. V dropped 3 bases and J dropped 4; count of bases not matched to a gene: 3. CDR3 residues: CASSSGLAGGGETQYF. The CDR3 DNA follows: TGTGCCAGCAGCTCGGGACTAGCGGGAGGGGGAGAGACCCAGTACTTC.

The rearrangement joins TRBV6-4 to TRBJ2-1; 7 positions agree with TRBD2. Losses at the gene ends were 5 bases for V and 0 bases for J; bases not matched to a gene: 4. The CDR3 totals 15 residues. Germline V CDR1 and CDR2: MRHNA, SNTAGT. CDR3 in DNA: TGTGCCAGCAGTACCGCTAGCGGCTCCTACAATGAGCAGTTCTTC. This translates into CASSTASGSYNEQFF.

The sample holds a few counts of this clone. The chain joins TRBV7-3 to TRBJ2-3; TRBD2 is a possible D gene (5 bases). The germline CDR1 and CDR2 sequences are SGHTA and FQGTGA. Trimming left V 5 bases short and J 2 bases short, with 11 bases between. The CDR3 spans 14 residues. For the CDR3, the DNA is TGTGCCAGCAGCCCCGGACTCCACACAGATACGCAGTATTTT. Its translation is CASSPGLHTDTQYF.

This chain connects TRBV18 to TRBJ2-7; 16 positions match TRBD2. The CDR3 length is 16 residues. V lost 3 bases, J lost 5 bases, and 4 bases stayed unmatched. The germline V gene has CDR1 KGHSH and CDR2 LQKENI. Here the CDR3 reads CASSPGTSGRAHEQYF. CDR3 DNA sequence: TGTGCCAGCTCACCCGGGACTAGCGGGAGGGCCCACGAGCAGTACTTC.

The chain employs TRBV7-3 and TRBJ2-3; a possible D gene is TRBD1 (5 bases). CDR1 and CDR2 (germline): SGHTA, FQGTGA. V was trimmed by 5 bases and J by 3 bases, leaving 15 bases between them. This CDR3 is 15 amino acids long. CDR3 bases: TGTGCCAGCAGCGCCGCCCTGGGGCGTACAGATACGCAGTATTTT. It translates to CASSAALGRTDTQYF.

Only a few counts were recorded for this clone. The gene calls are TRBV9 and TRBJ2-7; TRBD2 aligns across 9 bases. The V gene end was trimmed by 0 bases and the J gene end by 5 bases; junction bases not matched to a gene: 3. CDR1 and CDR2 from the germline V gene are SGDLS and YYNGEE. CDR3 length equals 14 residues. The CDR3 is CASSVGLAENEQYF. DNA of the CDR3: TGTGCCAGCAGCGTAGGACTAGCGGAAAACGAGCAGTACTTC.

This clone was observed a handful of times. V gene TRBV7-9 combines with J gene TRBJ1-1, with a possible D match to TRBD1 (6 bases). With 10 bases removed from V and 7 bases from J, the gap between germline ends came to 16 bases. The CDR3 spans 12 residues. CDR1 and CDR2 (germline): SEHNR, FQNEAQ (reference sequence). This CDR3 is CATHREEVEAFF. The CDR3 nucleotides read TGTGCCACCCACAGGGAAGAAGTTGAAGCTTTCTTT.

This clone was counted a few times. The chain links TRBV29-1 to TRBJ1-1, with no clear D. Between the trimmed V and J ends, which lost 2 bases and 4 bases, there was a span of 20 bases. The CDR3 has 16 amino acids. CDR1 is SQVTM, CDR2 ANQGSEA, per germline. The CDR3 nucleotides read TGCAGCGTTGAAAGGGCGGGCGGAAGTCCTTCCACTGAAGCTTTCTTT. It translates to CSVERAGGSPSTEAFF.